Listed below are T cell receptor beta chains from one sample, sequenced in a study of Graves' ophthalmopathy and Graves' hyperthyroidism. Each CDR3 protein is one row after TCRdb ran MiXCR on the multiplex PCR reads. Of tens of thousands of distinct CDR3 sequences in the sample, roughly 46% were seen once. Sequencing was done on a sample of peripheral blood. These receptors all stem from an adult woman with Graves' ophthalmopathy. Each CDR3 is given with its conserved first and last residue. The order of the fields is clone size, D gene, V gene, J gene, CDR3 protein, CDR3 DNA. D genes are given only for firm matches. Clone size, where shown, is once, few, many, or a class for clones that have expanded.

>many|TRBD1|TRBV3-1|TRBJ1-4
CASTGGQGGEKLFF
TGTGCCAGCACCGGCGGACAGGGTGGAGAAAAACTGTTTTTT
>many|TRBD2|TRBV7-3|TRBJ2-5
CASSSTGTREPTQYF
TGTGCCAGCAGCTCTACCGGGACTAGGGAGCCGACCCAGTACTTC
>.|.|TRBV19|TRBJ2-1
CATKPFGRPNEQFF
TGTGCCACCAAGCCTTTCGGGCGACCCAATGAGCAGTTCTTC
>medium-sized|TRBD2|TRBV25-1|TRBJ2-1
CASSESWRGAEQFF
TGTGCCAGCAGTGAATCATGGCGGGGGGCTGAGCAGTTCTTC
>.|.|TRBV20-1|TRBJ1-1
CSTGGQRGLGTEAFF
TGCAGTACTGGAGGTCAACGTGGTCTAGGGACTGAAGCTTTCTTT
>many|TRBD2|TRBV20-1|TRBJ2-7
CSARRDPSGVSYEQYF
TGCAGTGCTAGGAGGGACCCTAGCGGGGTCTCCTACGAGCAGTACTTC
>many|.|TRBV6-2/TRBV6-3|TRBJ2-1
CASSLVGEVNEQFF
TGTGCCAGCAGTTTGGTCGGGGAGGTTAACGAGCAGTTCTTC
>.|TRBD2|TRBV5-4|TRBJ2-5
CASSSTGLAAETQYF
TGTGCCAGCAGCTCCACGGGACTAGCGGCCGAGACCCAGTACTTC
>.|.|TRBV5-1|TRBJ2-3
CASSWQGSTDTQYF
TGCGCCAGCAGCTGGCAGGGAAGCACAGATACGCAGTATTTT
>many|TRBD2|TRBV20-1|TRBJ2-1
CSATDSGRAINEQFF
TGCAGTGCCACCGATAGCGGGAGGGCGATCAATGAGCAGTTCTTC
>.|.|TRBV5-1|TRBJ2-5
CASSLPADQETQDF
TGCGCCAGCAGCTTACCAGCGGACCAAGAGACCCAGGACTTC
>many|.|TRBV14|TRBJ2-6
CASRDSGANVLTF
TGTGCCAGCAGGGACTCTGGGGCCAACGTCCTGACTTTC
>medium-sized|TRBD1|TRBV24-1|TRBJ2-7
CATSGVGTAYEQYF
TGTGCCACCAGTGGGGTCGGGACAGCCTACGAGCAGTACTTC
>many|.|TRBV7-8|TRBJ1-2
CASSLARDGDYGYTF
TGTGCCAGCAGCTTAGCTAGAGACGGAGACTATGGCTACACCTTC
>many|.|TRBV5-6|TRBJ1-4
CASRRALMNEKLFF
TGTGCCAGCAGGCGGGCCCTAATGAATGAAAAACTGTTTTTT
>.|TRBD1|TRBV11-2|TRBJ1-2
CASSLDPGGNGYAF
TGTGCCAGCAGCTTGGATCCAGGGGGCAATGGCTACGCTTTC
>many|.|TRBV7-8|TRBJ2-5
CASTRGHLQETQYF
TGTGCCAGCACCAGGGGACACCTCCAAGAGACCCAGTACTTC
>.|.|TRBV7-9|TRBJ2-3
CASSPIPTDTLYF
TGTGCCAGTAGCCCCATCCCGACAGATACGCTGTATTTT
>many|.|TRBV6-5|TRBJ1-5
CASREGRGGNQPQHF
TGTGCCAGCAGGGAGGGGAGGGGTGGGAATCAGCCCCAGCATTTT
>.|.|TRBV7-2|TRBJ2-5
CASSLDYHMGETQYF
TGTGCCAGCAGCTTAGACTACCACATGGGTGAGACCCAGTACTTC
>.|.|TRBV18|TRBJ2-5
CASSPRQFSQETQYF
TGTGCCAGCTCACCACGGCAGTTTTCCCAAGAGACCCAGTACTTC
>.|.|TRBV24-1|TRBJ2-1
CATSASRGGANEQFF
TGTGCCACCAGTGCCAGCAGAGGGGGAGCGAATGAGCAGTTCTTC
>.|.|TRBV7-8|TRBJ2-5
CASSPLGFRGEETQYF
TGTGCCAGCAGCCCCCTTGGTTTTCGAGGGGAAGAGACCCAGTACTTC
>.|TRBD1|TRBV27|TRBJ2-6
CASTGGTGGSGANVLTF
TGTGCCAGCACGGGAGGGACAGGGGGCTCTGGGGCCAACGTCCTGACTTTC
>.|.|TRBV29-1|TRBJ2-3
CSVVGRTTDTQYF
TGCAGCGTTGTTGGCAGGACCACTGATACGCAGTATTTT
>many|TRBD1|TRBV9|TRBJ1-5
CASSPGQLRAQPQHF
TGTGCCAGCAGTCCGGGACAGCTAAGGGCCCAGCCCCAGCATTTT
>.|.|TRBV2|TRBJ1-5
CASSDFEIGSNQPQHF
TGTGCCAGCAGTGATTTCGAGATTGGTAGCAATCAGCCCCAGCATTTT
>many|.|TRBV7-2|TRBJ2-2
CASSLAGGGGELFF
TGTGCCAGCAGCTTAGCTGGTGGGGGCGGGGAGCTGTTTTTT
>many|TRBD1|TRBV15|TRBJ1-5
CATSRVWGQGRGQPQHF
TGTGCCACCAGCAGAGTATGGGGACAGGGTCGAGGTCAGCCCCAGCATTTT
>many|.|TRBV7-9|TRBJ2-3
CASSLLYGDTQYF
TGTGCCAGCAGCTTACTTTACGGGGATACGCAGTATTTT
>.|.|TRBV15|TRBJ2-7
CATSSNYPGMYEQYF
TGTGCCACCAGCAGCAACTACCCGGGGATGTACGAGCAGTACTTC
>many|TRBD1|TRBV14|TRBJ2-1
CASRGTAIYNEQFF
TGTGCCAGCAGGGGGACAGCTATTTACAATGAGCAGTTCTTC
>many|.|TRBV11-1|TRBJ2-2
CASTPVPGRPLSGELFF
TGTGCCAGCACCCCCGTCCCCGGCAGGCCTCTCAGCGGGGAGCTGTTTTTT
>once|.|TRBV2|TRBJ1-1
CAISEDGGAGPGTEAFF
TGTGCCATCAGTGAAGATGGGGGAGCGGGGCCTGGCACTGAAGCTTTCTTT
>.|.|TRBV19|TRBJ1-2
CASSIAGGANYGYTF
TGTGCCAGTAGTATAGCTGGGGGGGCTAACTATGGCTACACCTTC
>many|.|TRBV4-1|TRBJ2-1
CASSPSSGILNEQFF
TGCGCCAGCAGCCCATCCTCAGGGATTCTCAATGAGCAGTTCTTC
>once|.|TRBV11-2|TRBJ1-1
CARSHRPGWSFF
TGTGCCCGCAGCCACCGCCCAGGTTGGTCTTTCTTT
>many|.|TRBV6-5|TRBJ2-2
CASSYSRSAGTGELFF
TGTGCCAGCAGTTACTCGCGGTCAGCTGGCACCGGGGAGCTGTTTTTT
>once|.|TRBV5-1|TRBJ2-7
CASSQIINSYEQYF
TGCGCCAGCAGCCAAATAATCAATTCCTACGAGCAGTACTTC
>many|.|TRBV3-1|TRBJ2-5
CASSPTRSLKETQYF
TGTGCCAGCAGCCCGACACGGTCACTTAAAGAGACCCAGTACTTC
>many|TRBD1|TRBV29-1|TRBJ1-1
CSATQGTNTEAFF
TGCAGCGCTACACAGGGGACAAACACTGAAGCTTTCTTT